This TCR beta chain was documented in a study of blood T cell repertoires in COVID-19. At the level of the study: Some COVID-19 samples were acute and others convalescent; all came from the United States, Italy and Spain. PBMCs, B-cell-depleted T cells, or T cells were the source of the cDNA or gDNA that made up the material.

In the authors' workflow: It was from reference gene primer amplification that nucleated cell counts were estimated. Repertoires were generated with immunoSEQ multiplex PCR, while TCRdb's copy carries only in-frame clones and drops some. The V and J calls and clone size were taken over from that table, and D and trimming were inferred from the DNA. The repertoire holds approximately 180,000 clones, with 88% as singletons. Trimming pared 3 bases from V and 0 bases from J, leaving 15 bases between. CDR1 and CDR2 (germline): LNHDA, SQIVND (reference sequence). CDR3 length: 16 amino acids. Sequenced input: peripheral blood. The gene calls are TRBV19 and TRBJ2-7; weak D call: TRBD1 (6 bases). The sequence was collected from a human donor in a cohort sampled during active COVID-19. The CDR3 nucleotides read TGTGCCAGTAGTATCTCCGGACAGTTATACTCCTACGAGCAGTACTTC. It codes for CASSISGQLYSYEQYF. Looking up the rest from reference TRBV19 and TRBJ2-7 gives the full variable domain: DGGITQSPKYLFRKEGQNVTLSCEQNLNHDAMYWYRQDPGQGLRLIYYSQIVNDFQKGDIAEGYSVSREKKESFPLTVTSAQKNPTAFYLCASSISGQLYSYEQYFGPGTRLTVT.